This T cell receptor (beta chain) was recovered during a study of graft-versus-host responses after intestinal transplantation. This clone was counted a single time. Its antigen is as yet unknown. Sequencing was performed with immunoSEQ multiplex PCR; in TCRdb, only in-frame clones are kept and a portion is missing. The sample consists of roughly 120,000 clones, over 85% of them appearing once. V dropped 7 bases and J dropped 4 bases, with 14 bases sitting between them. The CDR3 length is 14 residues. Per germline, CDR1 MNHNS and CDR2 SASEGT. Findings and limits, study-wide: There were GvH clones found in recipient marrow, and some of them appeared first in ileum or blood. Clonal ratios of graft-versus-host to host-versus-graft in allografts were high for patients exhibiting graft-donor T cell macrochimerism.

This clonotype was sampled from a human donor who received an intestinal transplant. This sample comprised unstimulated CD4+ T cells sorted from spleen or lymph node cells, obtained before intestinal transplant. This sequence joins TRBV6-1 and TRBJ1-5, with a weak D call TRBD1 (6 bases). CDR3 nucleotide sequence: TGTGCCAGCAATGGGGGCGGAGGGAATCAGCCCCAGCATTTT. Its translation is CASNGGGGNQPQHF.